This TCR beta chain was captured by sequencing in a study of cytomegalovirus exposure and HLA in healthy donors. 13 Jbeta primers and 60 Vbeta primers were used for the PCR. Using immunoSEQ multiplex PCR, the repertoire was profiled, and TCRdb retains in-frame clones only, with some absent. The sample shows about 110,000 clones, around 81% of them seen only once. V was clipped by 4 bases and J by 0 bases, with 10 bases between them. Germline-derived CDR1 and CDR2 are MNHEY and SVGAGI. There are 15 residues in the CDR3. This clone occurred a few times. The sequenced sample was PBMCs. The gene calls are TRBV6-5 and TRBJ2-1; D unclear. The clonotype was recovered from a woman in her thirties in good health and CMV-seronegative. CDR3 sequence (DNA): TGTGCCAGCAGTTTAAACCCGAGCTCCTACAATGAGCAGTTCTTC. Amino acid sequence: CASSLNPSSYNEQFF.